A selection of T cell receptor beta chains follows, all from one sample in a study of CD8+ T cells in alopecia areata. The table came from immunoSEQ multiplex PCR; TCRdb's copy has only in-frame clones and leaves some out. The table lists some 100,000 clones, around 44% of them singletons. The starting material was CD8+ T cells sorted from blood, obtained at week 24, from a patient treated with tofacitinib. All receptors derive from a human donor with alopecia areata. The CDR3 runs from the conserved cysteine through the conserved F or W. The order of the fields is clone size, D gene, J gene, V gene, CDR3 DNA, CDR3 protein. A D gene is named only where the DNA matches it firmly. Size values are once, few and many counts, or a class for expanded clones, and some rows have none.

clone_size: many
d_call: TRBD1
j_call: TRBJ1-2
v_call: TRBV5-5
cdr3_nt: TGTGCCAGCAGGGGGACAGGGTCTGATGCACGCTATGGCTACACCTTC
cdr3_aa: CASRGTGSDARYGYTF

clone_size: many
d_call: TRBD2
j_call: TRBJ2-1
v_call: TRBV7-6
cdr3_nt: TGTGCCAGCAGCCCCACACTAGCGGGGACCTACAATGAGCAGTTCTTC
cdr3_aa: CASSPTLAGTYNEQFF

clone_size: .
d_call: .
j_call: TRBJ1-1
v_call: TRBV5-6
cdr3_nt: TGTGCCAGCAGCTTGGGCGGGGGCACTGAAGCTTTCTTT
cdr3_aa: CASSLGGGTEAFF

clone_size: .
d_call: TRBD1
j_call: TRBJ2-2
v_call: TRBV9
cdr3_nt: TGTGCCAGCAGCGCGCCGGGACAGGGGGCGAGCGGGGAGCTGTTTTTT
cdr3_aa: CASSAPGQGASGELFF

clone_size: few
d_call: TRBD2
j_call: TRBJ2-3
v_call: TRBV6-5
cdr3_nt: TGTGCCAGCAGTTACGGGGGACTAGCGGGAGCAGATACGCAGTATTTT
cdr3_aa: CASSYGGLAGADTQYF

clone_size: .
d_call: TRBD2
j_call: TRBJ2-1
v_call: TRBV6-4
cdr3_nt: TGTGCCAGCAGTGACGACGCGGGAGGGATAAATGAGCAGTTCTTC
cdr3_aa: CASSDDAGGINEQFF

clone_size: once
d_call: TRBD1
j_call: TRBJ1-1
v_call: TRBV5-8
cdr3_nt: TGTGCCAGCAGCCCGTGGGACAGGGAAACTGAAGCTTTCTTT
cdr3_aa: CASSPWDRETEAFF

clone_size: .
d_call: TRBD2
j_call: TRBJ2-7
v_call: TRBV4-1
cdr3_nt: TGCGCCAGCAGCCAAGTTATCGGGGGCGGGAGGGGCGAGCAGTACTTC
cdr3_aa: CASSQVIGGGRGEQYF

clone_size: .
d_call: TRBD1
j_call: TRBJ1-1
v_call: TRBV27
cdr3_nt: TGTGCCAGCAGTCCGCGGACAGGGAAGGCTTTCTTT
cdr3_aa: CASSPRTGKAFF

clone_size: .
d_call: .
j_call: TRBJ1-1
v_call: TRBV27
cdr3_nt: TGTGCCAGCAGTCCCCGGACAGTGAACACTGAAGCTTTCTTT
cdr3_aa: CASSPRTVNTEAFF

clone_size: few
d_call: TRBD2
j_call: TRBJ2-1
v_call: TRBV10-3
cdr3_nt: TGTGCCATCTCGGAAGGCGGGAGGGGCTACAATGAGCAGTTCTTC
cdr3_aa: CAISEGGRGYNEQFF

clone_size: few
d_call: .
j_call: TRBJ2-7
v_call: TRBV6-1
cdr3_nt: TGTGCCACTCTCGAGCAGTACTTC
cdr3_aa: CATLEQYF

clone_size: few
d_call: .
j_call: TRBJ2-1
v_call: TRBV19
cdr3_nt: TGTGCCAGTAACTGGGGCGGCGAGCAGTTCTTC
cdr3_aa: CASNWGGEQFF

clone_size: .
d_call: .
j_call: TRBJ2-2
v_call: TRBV7-3
cdr3_nt: TGTGCCAGCGAGGCCAAGAACATGGGTACCGGGGAGCTGTTTTTT
cdr3_aa: CASEAKNMGTGELFF

clone_size: .
d_call: TRBD1
j_call: TRBJ2-7
v_call: TRBV27
cdr3_nt: TGTGCCAGCAGTTCTCGGACAGGGAGAAAGAACGAGCAGTACTTC
cdr3_aa: CASSSRTGRKNEQYF

clone_size: .
d_call: TRBD1
j_call: TRBJ1-1
v_call: TRBV4-3
cdr3_nt: TGCGCCAGCAGCCAAGGTCAGGGGGCCGATGAAGCTTTCTTT
cdr3_aa: CASSQGQGADEAFF

clone_size: few
d_call: TRBD1
j_call: TRBJ2-2
v_call: TRBV29-1
cdr3_nt: TGCAGCGTTGTTCTCCCCCAGGGGGCGAACACCGGGGAGCTGTTTTTT
cdr3_aa: CSVVLPQGANTGELFF

clone_size: .
d_call: .
j_call: TRBJ1-5
v_call: TRBV27
cdr3_nt: TGTGCCAGCGGTTGGGTAAGCAATCAGCCCCAGCATTTT
cdr3_aa: CASGWVSNQPQHF

clone_size: .
d_call: .
j_call: TRBJ1-2
v_call: TRBV27
cdr3_nt: TGTGCCAGCAGTTCAACAGGGCTTGGCTACACCTTC
cdr3_aa: CASSSTGLGYTF

clone_size: .
d_call: TRBD1
j_call: TRBJ2-6
v_call: TRBV27
cdr3_nt: TGTGCCAGCAGGGGAATCATTCAGGACAGGACCACCTCTGGGGCCAACGTCCTGACTTTC
cdr3_aa: CASRGIIQDRTTSGANVLTF

clone_size: few
d_call: TRBD1
j_call: TRBJ2-7
v_call: TRBV29-1
cdr3_nt: TGCAGCGTACCGACAGGGGATTCCTACGAGCAGTACTTC
cdr3_aa: CSVPTGDSYEQYF

clone_size: .
d_call: .
j_call: TRBJ1-1
v_call: TRBV5-1
cdr3_nt: TGCGCCAGCAGAATTCGACCTGACGGTGAAGCTTTCTTT
cdr3_aa: CASRIRPDGEAFF

clone_size: .
d_call: .
j_call: TRBJ2-7
v_call: TRBV7-2
cdr3_nt: TGTGCCAGCAGCTCTTCGGGAGCCTACGAGCAGTACTTC
cdr3_aa: CASSSSGAYEQYF

clone_size: .
d_call: .
j_call: TRBJ2-3
v_call: TRBV10-2
cdr3_nt: TGCGCCAGCAGTCCTACTAGGACAGATACGCAGTATTTT
cdr3_aa: CASSPTRTDTQYF

clone_size: once
d_call: TRBD1
j_call: TRBJ2-7
v_call: TRBV9
cdr3_nt: TGTGCCAGCAGCGTATCCCAGGGGGATTTTCGCTACGAGCAGTACTTC
cdr3_aa: CASSVSQGDFRYEQYF

clone_size: .
d_call: .
j_call: TRBJ2-7
v_call: TRBV6-5
cdr3_nt: TGTGCCAGCTCGGCAGGGGCCTCCTACGAGCAGTACTTC
cdr3_aa: CASSAGASYEQYF

clone_size: .
d_call: TRBD1
j_call: TRBJ2-7
v_call: TRBV29-1
cdr3_nt: TGCAGCGTATTGGACAGGAGGAGCTCCTACGAGCAGTACTTC
cdr3_aa: CSVLDRRSSYEQYF

clone_size: .
d_call: .
j_call: TRBJ2-5
v_call: TRBV5-1
cdr3_nt: TGCGCCAGCAGCGGGGAGGCTACCCAAGAGACCCAGTACTTC
cdr3_aa: CASSGEATQETQYF

clone_size: .
d_call: .
j_call: TRBJ2-7
v_call: TRBV27
cdr3_nt: TGTGCCAGCAGTTTATCCGGCAGGGGCACCTACGAGCAGTACTTC
cdr3_aa: CASSLSGRGTYEQYF

clone_size: .
d_call: .
j_call: TRBJ1-1
v_call: TRBV25-1
cdr3_nt: TGTGCCAGCAGTGTCGCATTCGAAGCTTTCTTT
cdr3_aa: CASSVAFEAFF

clone_size: .
d_call: TRBD1
j_call: TRBJ1-5
v_call: TRBV7-8
cdr3_nt: TGTGCCAGCAGCATGGACAGGGGGCGTTTAGTTGGCAATCAGCCCCAGCATTTT
cdr3_aa: CASSMDRGRLVGNQPQHF

clone_size: .
d_call: .
j_call: TRBJ2-7
v_call: TRBV4-1
cdr3_nt: TGCGCCAGCAGCCCCCGGGACATCTCCTACGAGCAGTACTTC
cdr3_aa: CASSPRDISYEQYF

clone_size: few
d_call: TRBD2
j_call: TRBJ2-3
v_call: TRBV29-1
cdr3_nt: TGCAGCGTTGAAGGGGGAGGGGATACGCAGTATTTT
cdr3_aa: CSVEGGGDTQYF

clone_size: .
d_call: .
j_call: TRBJ2-7
v_call: TRBV4-1
cdr3_nt: TGCGCCAGCAGCCAAGCGTATAGGGAGCGGCCCTACGAGCAGTACTTC
cdr3_aa: CASSQAYRERPYEQYF

clone_size: once
d_call: TRBD1
j_call: TRBJ1-1
v_call: TRBV5-1
cdr3_nt: TGCGCCAGCAGCTCGGGACAGGTCAATGAAGCTTTCTTT
cdr3_aa: CASSSGQVNEAFF

clone_size: many
d_call: TRBD1
j_call: TRBJ1-2
v_call: TRBV6-1
cdr3_nt: TGTGCCACCAGCCCCCCGACAGGGTACTTTTATGGCTACACCTTC
cdr3_aa: CATSPPTGYFYGYTF

clone_size: .
d_call: .
j_call: TRBJ2-7
v_call: TRBV7-2
cdr3_nt: TGTGCCAGCAGTCCAGCGTCCTACGAGCAGTACTTC
cdr3_aa: CASSPASYEQYF

clone_size: .
d_call: .
j_call: TRBJ2-1
v_call: TRBV4-2
cdr3_nt: TGTGCCAGCAGCCAAGTAACAGGGGGGGGGAACAATGAGCAGTTCTTC
cdr3_aa: CASSQVTGGGNNEQFF

clone_size: .
d_call: TRBD1
j_call: TRBJ2-3
v_call: TRBV7-9
cdr3_nt: TGTGCCAGCAGATTGCTACAGGGGCCAAGCACAGATACGCAGTATTTT
cdr3_aa: CASRLLQGPSTDTQYF

clone_size: .
d_call: TRBD1
j_call: TRBJ2-7
v_call: TRBV5-4
cdr3_nt: TGTGCCAGCAGCTTGAAGGGGACAGGGGGCTCCTCCTACGAGCAGTACTTC
cdr3_aa: CASSLKGTGGSSYEQYF

clone_size: .
d_call: .
j_call: TRBJ2-7
v_call: TRBV29-1
cdr3_nt: TGCAGCGTTGAAAAGGGGAGCCCCTACGAGCAGTACTTC
cdr3_aa: CSVEKGSPYEQYF